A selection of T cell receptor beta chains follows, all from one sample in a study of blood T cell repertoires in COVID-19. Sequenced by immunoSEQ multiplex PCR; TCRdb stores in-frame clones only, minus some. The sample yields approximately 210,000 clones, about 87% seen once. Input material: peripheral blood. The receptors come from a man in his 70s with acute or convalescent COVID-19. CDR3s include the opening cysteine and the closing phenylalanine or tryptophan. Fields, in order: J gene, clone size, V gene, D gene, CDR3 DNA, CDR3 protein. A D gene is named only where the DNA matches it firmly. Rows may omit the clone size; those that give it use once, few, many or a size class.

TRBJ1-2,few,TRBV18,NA,TGTGCCAGCTCACCCCCGACGGGTGGCTACACCTTC,CASSPPTGGYTF
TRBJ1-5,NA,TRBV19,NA,TGTGCCAGTAGAGGAGGGAATTCCGGCAATCAGCCCCAGCATTTT,CASRGGNSGNQPQHF
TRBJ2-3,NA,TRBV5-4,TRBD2,TGTGCCAGCAGCTTGGGAGCGGGAGCGGGCACAGATACGCAGTATTTT,CASSLGAGAGTDTQYF
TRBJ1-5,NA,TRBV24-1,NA,TGTGCCACCAGTGATTCTGGACTGAGCAATCAGCCCCAGCATTTT,CATSDSGLSNQPQHF
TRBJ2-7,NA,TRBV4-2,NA,TGTGCCAGCAGCCTCGGGAAGGGAGCCTACGAGCAGTACTTC,CASSLGKGAYEQYF
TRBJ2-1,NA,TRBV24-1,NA,TGTGCCACCTCACAATACAATGAGCAGTTCTTC,CATSQYNEQFF
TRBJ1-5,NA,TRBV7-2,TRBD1,TGTGCCAGCAGCCTCTCCCACCCAACAGGGGGCAATCAGCCCCAGCATTTT,CASSLSHPTGGNQPQHF
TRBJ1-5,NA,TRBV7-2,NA,TGTGCCAGCAGCTTAGCCAGTAGCAATCAGCCCCAGCATTTT,CASSLASSNQPQHF
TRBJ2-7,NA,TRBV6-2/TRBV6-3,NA,TGTGCCAGCAGTTCCTGGGAGTTCAACGAGCAGTACTTC,CASSSWEFNEQYF
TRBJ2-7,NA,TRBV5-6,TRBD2,TGTGCCAGCAGCTTTACAGCGGGATCCTACGAGCAGTACTTC,CASSFTAGSYEQYF
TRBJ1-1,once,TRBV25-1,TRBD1,TGTGCCAGCAGTGCCCCTAGGACAGGGGGCGTCACTGAAGCTTTCTTT,CASSAPRTGGVTEAFF
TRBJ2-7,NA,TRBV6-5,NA,TGTGCCAGCAGTTCTCCAGGGTCCGAGCAGTACTTC,CASSSPGSEQYF
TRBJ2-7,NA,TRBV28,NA,TGTGCCAGCAGGGACAGTTTGAGAGGAATAGTCTCCTACGAGCAGTACTTC,CASRDSLRGIVSYEQYF
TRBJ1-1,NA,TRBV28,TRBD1,TGTGCCAGCAGAACAGGGGTGAAAGCGAACACTGAAGCTTTCTTT,CASRTGVKANTEAFF
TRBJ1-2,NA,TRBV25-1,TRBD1,TGTGCCAGCAGTCCCCGGACAGGCTCGGCAGGCTACACCTTC,CASSPRTGSAGYTF
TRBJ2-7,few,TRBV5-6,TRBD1,TGTGCCAGCAGCCCCTTAGGACAGGGGGCCTACGAGCAGTACTTC,CASSPLGQGAYEQYF
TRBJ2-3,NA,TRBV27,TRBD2,TGTGCCAGCAGTTTTAGCGGGAGGGAGGTAGACACAGATACGCAGTATTTT,CASSFSGREVDTDTQYF
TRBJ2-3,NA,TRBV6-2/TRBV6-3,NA,TGTGCCAGCAGCTCAACAGATACGCAGTATTTT,CASSSTDTQYF
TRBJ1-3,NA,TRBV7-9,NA,TGTGCCAGCAGCTTACAAACGGGGGTTGGAAACACCATATATTTT,CASSLQTGVGNTIYF
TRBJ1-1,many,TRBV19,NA,TGTGCCAGCTGGTCCAGGGCGAGCATGAACACTGAAGCTTTCTTT,CASWSRASMNTEAFF
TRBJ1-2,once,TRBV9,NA,TGTGCCAGCAGCACCGGGACTGCTGTATCTCTGAACTTC,CASSTGTAVSLNF
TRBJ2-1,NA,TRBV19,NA,TGTGCCAGTAGTCTAACCGGGTGGCACAATGAGCAGTTCTTC,CASSLTGWHNEQFF
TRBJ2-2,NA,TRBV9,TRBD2,TGTGCCAGCAGCCCACACCCTCTGGAGGCGGGAGGGCCCCAGGAACTGTTTTTT,CASSPHPLEAGGPQELFF
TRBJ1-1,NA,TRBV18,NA,TGTGCCAGCTCACCGTCATACAGCACTGAAGCTTTCTTT,CASSPSYSTEAFF
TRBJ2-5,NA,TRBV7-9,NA,TGTGCCAGCAGCTTACAGGCAGAAGAGACCCAGTACTTC,CASSLQAEETQYF
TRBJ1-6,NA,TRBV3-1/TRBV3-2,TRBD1,TGTGCCAGCAGCCAAGGAGTAAGGACAGGGATGCGGAATTCACCCCTCCACTTT,CASSQGVRTGMRNSPLHF
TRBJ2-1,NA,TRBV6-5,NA,TGTGCCAGCAAACCGAGACTCGGCAATGAGCAGTTCTTC,CASKPRLGNEQFF
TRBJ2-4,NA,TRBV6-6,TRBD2,TGTGCCAGCAGTTTGGGAGGGTTAGCCAAAAACATTCAGTACTTC,CASSLGGLAKNIQYF
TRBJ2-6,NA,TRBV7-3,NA,TGTGCCAGCAGCTTAACGGCCAGGGCCTCTGGGGCCAACGTCCTGACTTTC,CASSLTARASGANVLTF
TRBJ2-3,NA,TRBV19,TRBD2,TGTGCCAGTACCCCTTCATCGGGGGGAACCACAGATACGCAGTATTTT,CASTPSSGGTTDTQYF
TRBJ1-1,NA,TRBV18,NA,TGTGCCAGCTCACTTGGGGGCTCAAACACTGAAGCTTTCTTT,CASSLGGSNTEAFF
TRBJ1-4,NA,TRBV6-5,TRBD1,TGTGCCAGCAGAGAGATCGGGACAGGGGATGAAAAACTGTTTTTT,CASREIGTGDEKLFF
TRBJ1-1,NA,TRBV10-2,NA,TGCGCCAGCAGTGCGGTTGGGAACACTGAAGCTTTCTTT,CASSAVGNTEAFF
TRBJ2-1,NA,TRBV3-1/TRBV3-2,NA,TGTGCCAGCAGCCAAGTCGTTTCGGGAGACGAGCAGTTCTTC,CASSQVVSGDEQFF
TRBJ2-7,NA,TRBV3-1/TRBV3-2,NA,TGTGCCAGCAGCCGAGGACTTTTCCCCTACGAGCAGTACTTC,CASSRGLFPYEQYF
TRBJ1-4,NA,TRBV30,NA,TGTGCCTGGAGTGGGCAGGGGGAAAAACTGTTTTTT,CAWSGQGEKLFF
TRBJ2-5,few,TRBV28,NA,TGTGCCAACCAAAAGCGGAATCGGGAGACCCAGTACTTC,CANQKRNRETQYF
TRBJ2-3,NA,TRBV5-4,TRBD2,TGTGCCAGCAGCTTGGGAGCTAGCGGGAGCACAGATACGCAGTATTTT,CASSLGASGSTDTQYF
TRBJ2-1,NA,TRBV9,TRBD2,TGTGCCAGCAGCGTAAGGGGGGGTAGCGGGAGCTCCTACAATGAGCAGTTCTTC,CASSVRGGSGSSYNEQFF
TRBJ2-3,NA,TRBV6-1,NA,TGTGCCAGCAGTGAACGTCAAGTAGATGCAGATACGCAGTATTTT,CASSERQVDADTQYF
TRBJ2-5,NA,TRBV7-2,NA,TGTGCCAGCAGCTTATCAGGGGCCCAAGAGACCCAGTACTTC,CASSLSGAQETQYF
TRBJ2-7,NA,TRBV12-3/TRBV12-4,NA,TGTGCCAGCAGCCCTGAGCGTTACGAGCAGTACTTC,CASSPERYEQYF
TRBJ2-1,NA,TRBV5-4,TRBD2,TGTGCCAGCAGCTTGTCTAGCGGGAGGAATATTGGTGAGCAGTTCTTC,CASSLSSGRNIGEQFF
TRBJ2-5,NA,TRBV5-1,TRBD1,TGCGCCAGCAGCTTGGACAGGGGGGAGACCCAGTACTTC,CASSLDRGETQYF
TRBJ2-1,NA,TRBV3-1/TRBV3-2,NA,TGTGCCAGCGCGGGGTCGGCCTCCTCCTACAATGAGCAGTTCTTC,CASAGSASSYNEQFF
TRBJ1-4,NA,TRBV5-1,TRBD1,TGCGCCAGCAGCTCGGGACAGGGGGCTGAAAAACTGTTTTTT,CASSSGQGAEKLFF